This T cell receptor (beta chain) is drawn from a study of blood T cell repertoires in COVID-19. Turning to the study itself: Acute and convalescent COVID-19 samples came from the United States, Italy and Spain.

Seattle cases were enrolled at active infection and followed longitudinally. Per the original data handling: Using reference gene primer amplification, nucleated cell counts were estimated. The data were produced by immunoSEQ multiplex PCR, yet TCRdb's version contains in-frame clones alone and is incomplete. V, J and clone size are taken as reported in that table, and D and trimming were inferred from the DNA itself. In the table there are approximately 300,000 clones, 85% to 90% of which are singletons. CDR3 length equals 15 residues. The J segment lost 5 bases and the V segment lost 1 base, leaving 3 bases of the junction unmatched. Germline CDR1 is SEHNR and CDR2 is FQNEAQ (reference sequence).

The specimen sequenced was peripheral blood. The origin of this receptor is a woman between 40 and 50 years old with COVID-19, enrolled during active disease. The rearrangement links TRBV7-9 to TRBJ2-7; 12 bases align to TRBD2. The CDR3 loop is CASSLGLAGGNEQYF. DNA of the CDR3: TGTGCCAGCAGCTTAGGGCTAGCGGGAGGGAACGAGCAGTACTTC.